A selection of T cell receptor beta chains follows, all from one sample in a study of blood T cell repertoires in COVID-19. Repertoires were generated with immunoSEQ multiplex PCR, while TCRdb's copy carries only in-frame clones and drops some. The sample consists of about 160,000 clones, 60% to 85% of them appearing once. Material: peripheral blood. Source of these receptors: a man between 60 and 70 years old with acute or convalescent COVID-19. Both conserved end residues are trimmed from each CDR3.

j_call v_call cdr3_aa
TRBJ2-7 TRBV5-1 ASSQGPNYEQY
TRBJ1-4 TRBV21-1 ASGPGFGGFEKLF
TRBJ2-3 TRBV6-5 ASSYGTRTSTDTQY
TRBJ1-1 TRBV4-3 ASSQADRVPF
TRBJ1-1 TRBV5-4 ASSLLAETGLGAF
TRBJ2-5 TRBV30 AWSTGGKETQY
TRBJ2-2 TRBV5-1 ASSWDYTGELF
TRBJ2-3 TRBV4-3 ASSQESPRGWSTDTQY
TRBJ2-1 TRBV10-3 AISEGPQGGKEQF
TRBJ2-1 TRBV18 ASSVGTSGSDEQF
TRBJ1-5 TRBV3-1/TRBV3-2 ASSQAGQGSNQPQH
TRBJ2-2 TRBV3-1/TRBV3-2 ASSPMGGDTGELF
TRBJ1-2 TRBV7-9 ASSPGTGVYGYT
TRBJ2-5 TRBV4-3 ASSQQLGSGETQY
TRBJ1-2 TRBV27 ASRRQGSYGYT
TRBJ2-7 TRBV10-3 AISESNNYYEQY
TRBJ2-7 TRBV29-1 SVGTAYEQY
TRBJ2-7 TRBV30 AWALRGGSSYEQY
TRBJ2-1 TRBV19 ASRIGSGDEQF
TRBJ2-6 TRBV5-4 ASSLVGGGAGANVLT
TRBJ2-7 TRBV12-3/TRBV12-4 ASSFRSYEQY
TRBJ2-7 TRBV20-1 SAYRDEQY
TRBJ1-3 TRBV6-5 ASSTGLSGNTIY
TRBJ1-1 TRBV5-4 ATGEGLMNTEAF
TRBJ1-3 TRBV25-1 ASSRGSGNTIY
TRBJ2-5 TRBV13 ASSGGLAGKQETQY
TRBJ1-2 TRBV25-1 ASSDGGLYGYT
TRBJ2-5 TRBV7-2 ASSPLGGGQETQY
TRBJ2-5 TRBV7-2 ASSFAGTETQY
TRBJ2-5 TRBV10-3 AISGDRGMGETQY
TRBJ1-1 TRBV7-2 ASSSTGTGNTEAF
TRBJ1-5 TRBV30 AWSAGGRDNQPQH
TRBJ2-7 TRBV6-5 ASSPDRTFSYEQY
TRBJ2-1 TRBV2 ASSQGADEQF
TRBJ2-1 TRBV5-1 ASSYGAEGYNEQF
TRBJ2-7 TRBV2 ASSVGTGAYEQY
TRBJ2-3 TRBV5-1 ASSQTVSTDTQY
TRBJ1-1 TRBV30 AWSVDMNTEAF
TRBJ2-1 TRBV5-1 ASSLLASGGYNEQF
TRBJ2-7 TRBV5-1 ASSLGRQGTSYEQY
TRBJ1-5 TRBV19 ASSIDLGQGQQPQH
TRBJ2-7 TRBV4-1 ASSQLGQGAAYEQY
TRBJ1-3 TRBV21-1 ASSRPKAVGTGACAENTIY
TRBJ2-7 TRBV7-8 ASSQDRGAYEQY
TRBJ2-3 TRBV3-1/TRBV3-2 ASSPRTDTQY
TRBJ2-7 TRBV15 ATLRRQELCEQY
TRBJ1-1 TRBV30 AWSVQGSSTEAF
TRBJ1-2 TRBV10-3 AISPTGDDYGYT
TRBJ2-7 TRBV7-2 ASSLGAGWAEEQY
TRBJ1-1 TRBV11-3 ASSSDTPNTEAF
TRBJ1-4 TRBV5-1 ASSTGGGDGEKLF
TRBJ2-2 TRBV6-5 ASSLYRTTGELF
TRBJ2-1 TRBV5-4 ASSLQGRNEQF
TRBJ2-5 TRBV5-1 ASSLGSQETQY
TRBJ2-7 TRBV18 ASSPTQQGAHEQY
TRBJ2-3 TRBV4-3 ASSQGSGGLYTQY
TRBJ1-2 TRBV11-1 ASSLGQGGGYT
TRBJ2-1 TRBV11-2 ASSPRSSGGPRKF
TRBJ1-1 TRBV27 ASTQGQGINTEAF
TRBJ2-5 TRBV7-2 ASSPYQETQY